Presented here are 20 T cell receptor beta chains from one specimen sequenced in a study of a mutant IDH1 vaccine in newly diagnosed glioma. The antigens of these receptors remain unknown. Time point reported: week 35, safety follow-up. Doses of 300 ug of mutant IDH1 20-mer peptide were given with topical imiquimod. Clones were sequenced by immunoSEQ multiplex PCR, and TCRdb holds only the in-frame ones, with some missing. The sample contains 31,000 or so clones, around 73% of which appear only once. The sequencing here drew on PBMCs, taken from a glioma patient whose treatment included an IDH1 peptide vaccine. The receptors shown here come from a woman aged 40 to 55 with glioma.

This chain links TRBV27 with TRBJ2-3; tentatively, D is TRBD2 (5 bases). The CDR3 loop spans 16 amino acids. Germline-derived CDR1 and CDR2 are MNHEY and SMNVEV (reference sequence). The V end lost 5 bases, the J end lost 1 base, and 16 bases lay between the germline ends. The CDR3 coding sequence is TGTGCCAGCAGTGGCCGGCGGGCGCGGGGCACAGATACGCAGTATTTT. Translation gives CASSGRRARGTDTQYF.

The chain has TRBV7-9 and TRBJ1-6; D uncertain. The CDR3 is 14 amino acids. CDR1 SEHNR and CDR2 FQNEAQ come from the germline V gene (reference sequence). The ends were cut back, 4 bases at V and 8 bases at J, with 12 bases in the middle. As DNA, the CDR3 is TGTGCCAGCAGCTCGGTAGGGTCTGATTCACCCCTCCACTTT. Translated, it gives CASSSVGSDSPLHF. The variable domain in full, completed from reference TRBV7-9 and TRBJ1-6, reads DTGVSQNPRHKITKRGQNVTFRCDPISEHNRLYWYRQTLGQGPEFLTYFQNEAQLEKSRLLSDRFSAERPKGSFSTLEIQRTEQGDSAMYLCASSSVGSDSPLHFGNGTRLTVT.

This clone showed up just a few times. The genes are TRBV4-3 and TRBJ1-2; no clear D. CDR1 is LGHNA and CDR2 is YSLEER in the germline V gene. The V and J ends lost 0 bases and 7 bases respectively, with 15 bases between them. The CDR3 loop spans 15 amino acids. The CDR3 loop reads CASSQEDPSRSGYTF. Written as DNA, the CDR3 is TGCGCCAGCAGCCAAGAGGACCCCTCTCGGAGTGGCTACACCTTC.

The rearrangement joins TRBV6-5 to TRBJ1-5; 7 bases align to TRBD1. V gave up 6 bases and J gave up 4 bases; unmatched junction bases: 9. Germline CDR1 MNHEY, CDR2 SVGAGI. The CDR3 is 15 residues long. The CDR3 DNA is TGTGCCAGCAGGATTAACAGGGGTTGGAATCAGCCCCAGCATTTT. Translation: CASRINRGWNQPQHF.

This rearrangement joins TRBV5-4 to TRBJ2-3; 11 nucleotides line up with TRBD2. V dropped 4 bases and J dropped 2; count of bases not matched to a gene: 6. The CDR3 spans 16 residues. Germline V CDR1 and CDR2: SGHNT, YYREEE (reference sequence). The CDR3 region has the DNA TGTGCCAGCAGCCAAACTAGCGGGGGACCCACAGATACGCAGTATTTT. Protein: CASSQTSGGPTDTQYF.

This chain connects TRBV5-1 to TRBJ2-7; perhaps TRBD2 as D (6 bases). Germline CDR1 SGHRS, CDR2 YFSETQ. This CDR3 contains 13 residues. V was pared by 4 bases and J by 0 bases, with 8 bases between. The CDR3 coding sequence is TGCGCCAGCAGCCCGGGGGTCTCCTACGAGCAGTACTTC. Translation: CASSPGVSYEQYF.

The chain couples TRBV9 to TRBJ1-6; no clear D gene. Between the trimmed V and J ends, which lost 0 bases and 15 bases, there was a span of 13 bases. CDR3 size: 13 residues. From germline, CDR1 is SGDLS and CDR2 YYNGEE. Here the CDR3 DNA reads TGTGCCAGCAGCGTAGAGGTGTGGGTGGACCTCCACTTT. It encodes CASSVEVWVDLHF.

V is TRBV2 and J is TRBJ2-7, with D possibly being TRBD1 or TRBD2 (5 bases each). The CDR3 is made up of 12 amino acids. V lost 6 bases to trimming and J lost 6 bases, with 12 bases between them. CDR1 is SNHLY and CDR2 is FYNNEI in the germline V gene. CDR3 bases: TGTGCCAGCAGCCGGGACGTTGGCGAGCAGTACTTC. It is translated as CASSRDVGEQYF.

The rearrangement uses TRBV5-4 and TRBJ2-1, with 16 nucleotides matching TRBD2. V dropped 4 bases and J dropped 8; count of bases not matched to a gene: 3. The CDR3 runs 15 residues. From germline, CDR1 is SGHNT and CDR2 YYREEE (reference sequence). DNA for the CDR3: TGTGCCAGCAGCCAGGGACTAGCGGGGGGGGATGAGCAGTTCTTC. Protein sequence: CASSQGLAGGDEQFF.

The chain links TRBV5-4 to TRBJ2-7; TRBD1 matches 9 bases. Germline values: CDR1 SGHNT, CDR2 YYREEE (reference sequence). V dropped 5 bases and J dropped 2; count of bases not matched to a gene: 5. The CDR3 spans 14 residues. The DNA of the CDR3 is TGTGCCAGCAGTAGGAGGACAGGGGCCTACGAGCAGTACTTC. This codes for CASSRRTGAYEQYF.

This rearrangement joins TRBV5-8 to TRBJ2-7, with D possibly being TRBD1 (7 bases). V gave up 4 bases and J gave up 0 bases, with 11 bases separating them. The CDR3 runs to 14 residues. CDR1 is SGHTS, CDR2 YDEGEE, per germline. The DNA of the CDR3 is TGTGCCAGCAGCGGAGGGGACAGCTCCTACGAGCAGTACTTC. It codes for CASSGGDSSYEQYF.

J is TRBJ2-5 and V is TRBV12-5, with 14 bases that match TRBD2. The CDR3 spans 16 residues. Unmatched junction bases numbered 3, after V lost 1 base and J lost 5 bases. Germline V gene data show CDR1 as LGHNT and CDR2 as FRNRAP. In nucleotides, the CDR3 is TGTGCTAGTGGTTTGGGACTAGCGGGGGGGTCGGAGACCCAGTACTTC. The encoded protein is CASGLGLAGGSETQYF.

This clone was found a few times. The genes are TRBV7-9 and TRBJ1-1; D not resolved. Trimming cost V 5 bases and J 0 bases, with 13 bases left between them. The germline CDR1 and CDR2 sequences are SEHNR and FQNEAQ (reference sequence). The CDR3 runs to 15 residues. CDR3: CASSEPTGMNTEAFF. CDR3 coding DNA: TGTGCCAGCAGCGAACCGACGGGAATGAACACTGAAGCTTTCTTT.

The J gene is TRBJ2-7, the V gene TRBV21-1; the table's D call TRBD2 went unverified against the DNA. TRBV21-1 is flagged as a pseudogene. This CDR3 is built from 14 residues. CDR3 coding DNA: TGTGCCAGCAGCAGGGGCGCGGGAACCTACGAGCAGTACTTC. It encodes CASSRGAGTYEQYF.

This chain uses TRBV10-3 with TRBJ1-5; D unclear. V lost 5 bases, J lost 6 bases, and 14 bases lay in between. Germline loops: CDR1 ENHRY, CDR2 SYGVKD. The CDR3 is 14 residues long. CDR3 loop: CAISPDNIAQPQHF. The CDR3 nucleotides are TGTGCCATCAGTCCTGACAATATAGCTCAGCCCCAGCATTTT.

The chain recombines TRBV2 with TRBJ2-3; possible D gene TRBD2, 7 bases. CDR1 and CDR2 from the germline V gene are SNHLY and FYNNEI. V lost 3 bases to trimming and J lost 0 bases, with 28 bases between them. This CDR3 region has 21 residues. CDR3 region: CASSDRGGRGRLHPSTDTQYF. CDR3 nucleotide sequence: TGTGCCAGCAGTGATAGGGGGGGCAGGGGACGCCTCCATCCTAGCACAGATACGCAGTATTTT. Full variable domain (missing parts from reference TRBV2 and TRBJ2-3): EPEVTQTPSHQVTQMGQEVILRCVPISNHLYFYWYRQILGQKVEFLVSFYNNEISEKSEIFDDQFSVERPDGSNFTLKIRSTKLEDSAMYFCASSDRGGRGRLHPSTDTQYFGPGTRLTVL.

This chain connects TRBV7-8 to TRBJ2-2; a weak D match, TRBD2 (6 bases). CDR3 size: 15 residues. Trimming left V 3 bases short and J 2 bases short, with 10 bases between. Germline V gene data show CDR1 as SGHVS and CDR2 as FQNEAQ. The CDR3, as DNA: TGTGCCAGCAGCTTCGGAGGGCCTAACACCGGGGAGCTGTTTTTT. Its translation: CASSFGGPNTGELFF.

This clone has just one count. The CDR3 sequence: CASSFLAGDTDTQYF. CDR3 DNA: TGTGCCAGCAGCTTTTTAGCTGGGGACACAGATACGCAGTATTTT. The rearrangement links TRBV11-3 to TRBJ2-3, with D unresolved. The germline gives CDR1 SGHNT, CDR2 YENEEA. V was cut by 3 bases and J by 2 bases, with 12 bases left in between. The CDR3 consists of 15 residues.

The chain couples TRBV6-5 to TRBJ1-2; weak D call: TRBD1 (5 bases). V was pared by 6 bases and J by 0 bases, with 14 bases between. The CDR3 has 15 residues. CDR1 is MNHEY and CDR2 is SVGAGI in the germline V gene. The CDR3 sequence: CASREEKGPNYGYTF. As DNA, the CDR3 is TGTGCCAGCAGGGAGGAGAAGGGGCCTAACTATGGCTACACCTTC.

The CDR3 sequence is CASSPRGSPLHF. For the CDR3, the DNA is TGTGCCAGCAGTCCCCGAGGTTCACCCCTCCACTTT. The chain uses TRBV27 and TRBJ1-6; no firm D call. V lost 5 bases, J lost 9 bases, and 8 bases lay in between. In germline, CDR1 is MNHEY, CDR2 SMNVEV (reference sequence). The CDR3 is made up of 12 amino acids.